A selection of T cell receptor beta chains follows, all from one sample in a study of cytomegalovirus exposure and HLA in healthy donors. Assay: immunoSEQ multiplex PCR; the TCRdb copy retains only in-frame clones and omits some. The profile shows some 180,000 clones, about 82% of them singletons. Sequencing was done on a sample of PBMCs. These receptors all come from a man aged 18 to 35 in good health and CMV-seronegative. CDR3s include the opening cysteine and the closing phenylalanine or tryptophan. A D gene is named only where the DNA matches it firmly. Expanded clones are given a class, and other clones once, few, many or no size at all.

>.|TRBJ2-7|TRBD1|TRBV5-6
CASSIRDSSYEQYF
TGTGCCAGCAGCATAAGGGACAGTTCCTACGAGCAGTACTTC
>.|TRBJ1-2|.|TRBV11-2
CASSLGGLGGYTF
TGTGCCAGCAGCTTAGGGGGCTTGGGTGGCTACACCTTC
>.|TRBJ2-5|TRBD1|TRBV6-6
CASSRTGRGETQYF
TGTGCCAGCAGTAGGACAGGGCGGGGAGAGACCCAGTACTTC
>.|TRBJ1-5|.|TRBV30
CAWIGRATAPQHF
TGTGCCTGGATAGGGAGGGCGACCGCGCCCCAGCATTTT
>.|TRBJ1-1|.|TRBV2
CASRQVNTEAFF
TGTGCCAGCCGACAGGTGAACACTGAAGCTTTCTTT
>.|TRBJ2-1|TRBD2|TRBV29-1
CSVEAGGIGDEQFF
TGCAGCGTTGAAGCGGGGGGGATTGGCGATGAGCAGTTCTTC
>.|TRBJ1-5|.|TRBV2
CASGGQGRPNQPQHF
TGTGCCAGTGGGGGCCAGGGGCGGCCCAATCAGCCCCAGCATTTT
>.|TRBJ1-2|TRBD1|TRBV6-4
CASSGGTGANYGYTF
TGTGCCAGCAGTGGGGGGACAGGAGCTAACTATGGCTACACCTTC
>.|TRBJ2-4|.|TRBV6-4
CASSELIRLIVAKNIQYF
TGTGCCAGCAGTGAATTGATCCGACTTATAGTAGCCAAAAACATTCAGTACTTC
>.|TRBJ1-1|.|TRBV2
CASRAPGGTEAFF
TGTGCCAGCAGGGCGCCCGGGGGCACTGAAGCTTTCTTT
>.|TRBJ1-5|.|TRBV5-6
CASSPGISNQPQHF
TGTGCCAGCAGCCCAGGGATCTCGAATCAGCCCCAGCATTTT
>.|TRBJ2-4|TRBD2|TRBV13
CASSLAGGLAKNIQYF
TGTGCCAGCAGCTTAGCGGGGGGACTAGCCAAAAACATTCAGTACTTC
>.|TRBJ2-3|TRBD2|TRBV28
CASRHPMRRGGGTDTQYF
TGTGCCAGCAGACACCCGATGAGGCGGGGGGGCGGCACAGATACGCAGTATTTT
>few|TRBJ2-7|TRBD1|TRBV2
CASSLTTGNYEQYF
TGTGCCAGCAGCCTCACGACAGGGAACTACGAGCAGTACTTC
>.|TRBJ1-2|.|TRBV20-1
CSVKAPHGYTF
TGCAGTGTCAAAGCCCCGCATGGCTACACCTTC
>.|TRBJ1-2|TRBD1|TRBV29-1
CSVSPGQTNGYTF
TGCAGCGTGTCACCGGGACAGACGAATGGCTACACCTTC
>.|TRBJ1-5|TRBD1|TRBV28
CASSAGQPIGKPQHF
TGTGCCAGCAGCGCGGGACAGCCGATCGGGAAGCCCCAGCATTTT
>.|TRBJ1-4|.|TRBV15
CATSRDRGAEEKLFF
TGTGCCACCAGCAGAGATCGGGGGGCAGAGGAAAAACTGTTTTTT
>once|TRBJ1-6|.|TRBV7-2
CASSIGQINNSPLHF
TGTGCCAGCAGCATCGGACAGATAAATAATTCACCCCTCCACTTT
>.|TRBJ2-2|.|TRBV25-1
CASSPRGSGELFF
TGTGCCAGCAGTCCTAGGGGTTCTGGGGAGCTGTTTTTT
>.|TRBJ2-7|TRBD1|TRBV6-1
CASSEKGTGHYEQYF
TGTGCCAGCAGTGAAAAAGGGACAGGTCATTACGAGCAGTACTTC
>few|TRBJ2-5|.|TRBV6-5
CASSSLRAGQETQYF
TGTGCCAGCAGCTCCCTGCGGGCGGGCCAAGAGACCCAGTACTTC
>.|TRBJ2-5|.|TRBV5-1
CASSLVGAQETQYF
TGCGCCAGCAGCTTGGTAGGGGCACAAGAGACCCAGTACTTC
>.|TRBJ1-4|.|TRBV13
CASSAQGIGEKLFF
TGTGCCAGCAGCGCACAGGGTATCGGTGAAAAACTGTTTTTT
>.|TRBJ2-7|.|TRBV6-5
CASSYSPVLSEQYF
TGTGCCAGCAGTTACTCCCCGGTCCTCTCCGAGCAGTACTTC
>few|TRBJ2-7|TRBD1|TRBV9
CASSVEGDRGGEQYF
TGTGCCAGCAGCGTAGAGGGGGACAGGGGTGGAGAGCAGTACTTC
>.|TRBJ2-2|.|TRBV6-5
CASSGRFEVELFF
TGTGCCAGCAGTGGCCGTTTCGAGGTGGAGCTGTTTTTT
>.|TRBJ2-7|TRBD2|TRBV7-3
CASSWGGTSYEQYF
TGTGCCAGCAGCTGGGGGGGAACCTCCTACGAGCAGTACTTC
>.|TRBJ2-7|.|TRBV10-3
CAISESTEQYF
TGTGCCATCAGTGAGTCCACCGAGCAGTACTTC
>.|TRBJ2-7|.|TRBV4-1
CASSQEGKGQYEQYF
TGCGCCAGCAGCCAAGAGGGGAAGGGACAATACGAGCAGTACTTC
>.|TRBJ1-5|.|TRBV28
CASSLVTVYSNQPQHF
TGTGCCAGCAGTTTAGTTACGGTTTATAGCAATCAGCCCCAGCATTTT
>.|TRBJ2-7|.|TRBV27
CASSLGANSYEQYF
TGTGCCAGCAGTTTAGGAGCCAACTCCTACGAGCAGTACTTC
>.|TRBJ2-2|TRBD2|TRBV27
CASRTGGLVGELFF
TGTGCCAGCAGGACGGGGGGGCTGGTCGGGGAGCTGTTTTTT
>.|TRBJ2-2|.|TRBV4-1
CASSQDTRNTGELFF
TGCGCCAGCAGCCAAGATACCAGAAACACCGGGGAGCTGTTTTTT
>.|TRBJ1-1|.|TRBV9
CASSPVPKNTEAFF
TGTGCCAGCAGCCCAGTACCCAAGAACACTGAAGCTTTCTTT
>.|TRBJ2-1|TRBD2|TRBV7-2
CASSLKGLAIEQFF
TGTGCCAGCAGCTTAAAGGGACTAGCGATTGAGCAGTTCTTC
>.|TRBJ1-5|.|TRBV6-5
CASSNSPNQPQHF
TGTGCCAGCAGCAATTCCCCCAATCAGCCCCAGCATTTT
>few|TRBJ1-2|.|TRBV28
CASSFGSYGYTF
TGTGCCAGCAGTTTCGGTAGTTATGGCTACACCTTC
>once|TRBJ2-1|TRBD2|TRBV15
CATSRDLGTSGVYNEQFF
TGTGCCACCAGCAGAGATCTGGGGACTAGCGGGGTATACAATGAGCAGTTCTTC
>once|TRBJ2-5|.|TRBV5-1
CASSLGTAGETQYF
TGCGCCAGCAGCCTCGGGACGGCGGGGGAGACCCAGTACTTC
>.|TRBJ2-5|.|TRBV29-1
CSVRAGSVETQYF
TGCAGCGTTCGGGCGGGAAGCGTGGAGACCCAGTACTTC
>few|TRBJ1-1|TRBD1|TRBV6-5
CASSYATGGNTEAFF
TGTGCCAGCAGTTACGCAACAGGGGGGAACACTGAAGCTTTCTTT
>.|TRBJ2-7|TRBD2|TRBV5-4
CASSRGGRGSYEQYF
TGTGCCAGCAGCCGGGGGGGCAGGGGATCCTACGAGCAGTACTTC
>.|TRBJ1-6|.|TRBV19
CASTDIQSSYNSPLHF
TGTGCCAGTACCGACATCCAGAGCTCCTATAATTCACCCCTCCACTTT
>once|TRBJ2-5|TRBD2|TRBV27
CASTWGGGGETQYF
TGTGCCAGCACCTGGGGCGGGGGTGGGGAGACCCAGTACTTC
>.|TRBJ2-3|TRBD2|TRBV13
CASSPRLAGADTQYF
TGTGCCAGCAGCCCCCGACTAGCGGGTGCAGATACGCAGTATTTT
>.|TRBJ2-7|TRBD1|TRBV6-5
CASSWSPYRGRREQYF
TGTGCCAGCAGTTGGTCACCGTACAGGGGGCGCCGCGAGCAGTACTTC
>once|TRBJ1-2|TRBD1|TRBV2
CASSETGGAYGYTF
TGTGCCAGCAGTGAAACAGGGGGAGCCTATGGCTACACCTTC